This T cell receptor beta chain was observed in a study of response to subunit inactivated influenza vaccine. Trimming cost V 4 bases and J 8 bases, with 11 bases left between them. CDR3 size: 12 residues. Germline V gene lookup returns CDR1 DFQATT and CDR2 SNEGSKA (reference sequence). TCRdb re-called the RT-PCR reads through MiXCR, storing one row per CDR3 protein. The table shows approximately 680,000 distinct CDR3 sequences, with approximately 14% occurring only once. The receptor was isolated from a man aged 50 or older who received an inactivated influenza vaccine. V usage is TRBV20-1 and J usage is TRBJ1-4, with TRBD1 as a possible D gene (5 bases). Here the sequenced sample was PBMCs from blood, taken roughly 12 days after vaccination. The DNA for the CDR3 is TGCAGTGCTATTGACAGTCGGGAAAAACTGTTTTTT. This encodes CSAIDSREKLFF.